This T cell receptor beta chain appears in the sequencing data of a study of shared clonotypes between healthy human individuals. This clone was recorded many times. This same CDR3 is encoded by further DNA sequences in the sample. Assay used: immunoSEQ multiplex PCR; TCRdb lists only in-frame clones, some missing. The repertoire includes about 1.1 million clones, about four fifths of them detected once, and approximately 0.5% sits in the top ten. The V end was cut by 2 bases, the J end by 2 bases, with 11 bases between. This CDR3 is built from 15 residues. The germline gives CDR1 LGHNA, CDR2 YNFKEQ. The V call is TRBV4-2, the J call TRBJ2-3; D gene unclear. Sample: memory CD4+ T cells from PBMCs. The subset denotes: CD45RA-negative fraction. This sequence was found in a man younger than 30 in good health. Some clones in this sample may be carry-over from other donors' samples. CDR3 coding DNA: TGTGCCAGCAGCCAATCACTCGGCTCCACAGATACGCAGTATTTT. Translation: CASSQSLGSTDTQYF.